This T cell receptor (beta chain) was found in a study of blood T cell repertoires in COVID-19. Across the whole study: The analysed material was cDNA or gDNA that came from T cells, B-cell-depleted T cells, or PBMCs.

V lost 6 bases to trimming and J lost 2 bases; unmatched junction nucleotides: 6. From germline, CDR1 is SEHNR and CDR2 FQNEAQ (reference sequence). The CDR3 totals 15 residues. Measured with immunoSEQ multiplex PCR; TCRdb has only the in-frame clones, and not every one. The data hold hundreds of thousands of clones, with around 90% observed a single time. The Seattle patients joined while their infection was active and were tracked longitudinally afterward. Sequencing used peripheral blood. The V call is TRBV7-9, the J call TRBJ2-2, with 7 positions matching TRBD1. This TCR was sampled from a middle-aged woman with COVID-19, enrolled during active disease. CDR3 amino acids: CASRPGTDNTGELFF. For the CDR3, the DNA is TGTGCCAGCAGGCCGGGGACAGATAACACCGGGGAGCTGTTTTTT. The full variable domain, completed using reference TRBV7-9 and TRBJ2-2, is DTGVSQNPRHKITKRGQNVTFRCDPISEHNRLYWYRQTLGQGPEFLTYFQNEAQLEKSRLLSDRFSAERPKGSFSTLEIQRTEQGDSAMYLCASRPGTDNTGELFFGEGSRLTVL.